The 9 T cell receptor beta chains given below trace back to one sample, sequenced in a study of blood T cell repertoires in COVID-19. Produced via immunoSEQ multiplex PCR; TCRdb's table is partial and in-frame only. The sample has about 160,000 clones; around 81% are singletons. The sample comprised peripheral blood. These receptors all come from a man aged 60 to 75 with active or convalescent COVID-19.

The rearrangement joins TRBV6-1 to TRBJ1-5; D unclear. Trimming removed 1 base from V and 2 bases from J, with 15 bases in between. The CDR3 totals 17 residues. Germline CDR1 MNHNS, CDR2 SASEGT. The CDR3 reads CASSEVFREVGNQPQHF. CDR3 coding DNA: TGTGCCAGCAGTGAAGTGTTTCGGGAGGTCGGCAATCAGCCCCAGCATTTT.

V gene TRBV4-1 combines with J gene TRBJ1-5; 8 nucleotides agree with TRBD1. Germline V gives CDR1 MGHRA, CDR2 YSYEKL. Trimming took 0 bases from V and 0 from J; bases not matched to a gene: 7. The CDR3 spans 18 residues. CDR3 region: CASSQDGTGVYSNQPQHF. For the CDR3, the DNA is TGCGCCAGCAGCCAAGACGGGACAGGCGTTTATAGCAATCAGCCCCAGCATTTT.

V and J are TRBV6-6 and TRBJ1-1; TRBD1 aligns across 9 bases. Per germline, CDR1 MNHNY and CDR2 SVGAGI (reference sequence). The trim removed 5 bases at V and 6 bases at J, leaving 10 bases unmatched. This CDR3 region has 15 residues. The CDR3 reads CASSAMTGGSAEAFF. For the CDR3, the DNA is TGTGCCAGCAGTGCTATGACAGGGGGTTCGGCTGAAGCTTTCTTT.

This chain uses TRBV5-8 with TRBJ2-7, with 8 bases aligning to TRBD1. V was pared by 4 bases and J by 2 bases, with 5 bases of the junction left unmatched. CDR1 is SGHTS, CDR2 YDEGEE, per germline. There are 14 residues in the CDR3. The CDR3 nucleotides read TGTGCCAGCAGCCCAGGACAGGGCCCCTACGAGCAGTACTTC. Its protein is CASSPGQGPYEQYF.

The V and J genes are TRBV3-1 (or the pseudogene TRBV3-2) and TRBJ1-4; 9 bases align to TRBD1. V lost 1 base and J lost 0; bases outside the gene matches: 6. The germline gives CDR1 LGHDT, CDR2 YNNKEL (reference sequence). The CDR3 spans 18 residues. The CDR3 DNA reads TGTGCCAGCAGCCAAGGTCCGGGACAGGGCTCAACTAATGAAAAACTGTTTTTT. Translated: CASSQGPGQGSTNEKLFF.

CDR3 in DNA: TGTGCCAGCTCACCTCAGATGCTGGACCCGAGGGGCGGGGCCACTGAAGCTTTCTTT. Translated: CASSPQMLDPRGGATEAFF. This chain joins TRBV18 and TRBJ1-1, with a tentative D call TRBD1 (5 bases). CDR1 and CDR2 (germline): KGHSH, LQKENI. V lost 3 bases to trimming and J lost 4 bases, with 27 bases between them. The CDR3 has 19 residues.

This clone was observed a handful of times. The rearrangement joins TRBV2 to TRBJ1-2, with a weak D call TRBD1 (5 bases). CDR3 size: 13 residues. Germline V gene lookup returns CDR1 SNHLY and CDR2 FYNNEI. V was trimmed by 9 bases and J by 5 bases, leaving 16 bases between them. The DNA for the CDR3 is TGTGCCAGTTCCGGGGGAGGGCCGTATGGCTACACCTTC. It encodes CASSGGGPYGYTF.

The rearrangement links TRBV29-1 to TRBJ2-5; a weak D match, TRBD2 (7 bases). The length of the CDR3 is 17 residues. V lost 6 bases, J lost 5 bases, and 28 bases lay in between. Germline CDR1 reads SQVTM; CDR2 reads ANQGSEA. The DNA of the CDR3 is TGCAGCGTAGGCCCATCCCCAGGGGAGGGGAGCCTGGAGACCCAGTACTTC. The encoded protein is CSVGPSPGEGSLETQYF.

The chain recombines TRBV7-9 with TRBJ2-7; tentative D call: TRBD1 (5 bases). The germline V gene encodes CDR1 SEHNR and CDR2 FQNEAQ (reference sequence). V gave up 5 bases and J gave up 6 bases, with 14 bases separating them. This CDR3 is built from 13 residues. CDR3 DNA sequence: TGTGCCAGCAGCCCCGACCCAGGGCGCGAGCAGTACTTC. It specifies CASSPDPGREQYF.